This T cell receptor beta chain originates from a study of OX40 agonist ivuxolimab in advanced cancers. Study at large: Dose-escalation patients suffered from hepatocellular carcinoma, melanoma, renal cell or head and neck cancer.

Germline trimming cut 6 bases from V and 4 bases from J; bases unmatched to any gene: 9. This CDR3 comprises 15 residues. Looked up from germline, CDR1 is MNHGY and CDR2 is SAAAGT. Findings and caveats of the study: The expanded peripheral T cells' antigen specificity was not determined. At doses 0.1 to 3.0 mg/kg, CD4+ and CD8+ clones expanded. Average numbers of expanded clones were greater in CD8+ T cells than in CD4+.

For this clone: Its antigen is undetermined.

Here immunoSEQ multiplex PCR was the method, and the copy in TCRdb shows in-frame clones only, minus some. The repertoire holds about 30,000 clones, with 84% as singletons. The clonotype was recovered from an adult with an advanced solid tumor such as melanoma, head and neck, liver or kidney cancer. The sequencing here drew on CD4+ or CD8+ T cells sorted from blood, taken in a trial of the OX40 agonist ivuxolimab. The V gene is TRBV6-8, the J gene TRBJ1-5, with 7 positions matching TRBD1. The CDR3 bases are TGTGCCAGCAGCTTAGACAGGGACCGAAATCAGCCCCAGCATTTT. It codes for CASSLDRDRNQPQHF.